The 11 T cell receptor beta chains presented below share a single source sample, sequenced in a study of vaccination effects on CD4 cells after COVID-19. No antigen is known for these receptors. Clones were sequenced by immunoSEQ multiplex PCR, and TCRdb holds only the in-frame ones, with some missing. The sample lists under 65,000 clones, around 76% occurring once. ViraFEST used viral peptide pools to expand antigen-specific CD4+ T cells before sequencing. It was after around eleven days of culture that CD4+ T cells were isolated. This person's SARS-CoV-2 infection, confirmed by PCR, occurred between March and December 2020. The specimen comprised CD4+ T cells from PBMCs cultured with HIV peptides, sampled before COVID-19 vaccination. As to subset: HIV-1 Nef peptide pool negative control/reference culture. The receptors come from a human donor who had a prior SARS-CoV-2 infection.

CDR3: CASSVGQPQHF. In DNA, the CDR3 is TGTGCCAGCAGTGTTGGACAGCCCCAGCATTTT. This chain connects TRBV2 to TRBJ1-5; D not certain. The CDR3 totals 11 residues. The germline V and J ends were trimmed by 4 bases and 7 bases, with 5 bases remaining between them. CDR1 and CDR2 from the germline V gene are SNHLY and FYNNEI.

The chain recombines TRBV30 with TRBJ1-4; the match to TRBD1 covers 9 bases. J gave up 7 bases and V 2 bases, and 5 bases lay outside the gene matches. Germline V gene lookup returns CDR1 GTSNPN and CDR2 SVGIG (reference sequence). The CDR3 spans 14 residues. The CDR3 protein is CAWSSGTGIEKLFF. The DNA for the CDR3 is TGTGCCTGGAGTTCCGGGACAGGGATTGAAAAACTGTTTTTT.

The CDR3 spells CASLPATTEAFF. The CDR3 DNA reads TGTGCCTCCCTCCCCGCGACGACTGAAGCTTTCTTT. The chain has TRBV7-9 and TRBJ1-1, with D hard to call. Germline-derived CDR1 and CDR2 are SEHNR and FQNEAQ (reference sequence). The V gene lost 11 bases and the J gene lost 5 bases, with 15 bases spanning the gap. This CDR3 has 12 amino acids.

The CDR3 loop reads CASSITGTGRYEQYF. DNA of the CDR3: TGTGCCAGTAGTATTACCGGGACAGGGCGTTACGAGCAGTACTTC. The gene calls are TRBV19 and TRBJ2-7; 9 bases are shared with TRBD1. The junction had 7 bases not matched to a gene; V was cut back by 3 bases and J by 4 bases. Germline V gene sequence: CDR1 LNHDA, CDR2 SQIVND (reference sequence). The CDR3 is 15 amino acids.

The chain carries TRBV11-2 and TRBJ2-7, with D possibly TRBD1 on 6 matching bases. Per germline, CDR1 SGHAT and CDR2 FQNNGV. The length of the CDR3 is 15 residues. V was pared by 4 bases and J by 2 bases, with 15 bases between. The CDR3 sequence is CASSSVGQGPYEQYF. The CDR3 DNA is TGTGCCAGCAGCTCCGTCGGGCAGGGGCCCTACGAGCAGTACTTC.

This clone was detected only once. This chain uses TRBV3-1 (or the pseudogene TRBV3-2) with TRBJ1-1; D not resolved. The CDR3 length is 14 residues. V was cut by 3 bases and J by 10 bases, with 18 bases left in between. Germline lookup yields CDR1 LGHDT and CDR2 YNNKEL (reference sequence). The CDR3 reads CASSHGPAAFGAFF. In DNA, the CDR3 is TGTGCCAGCAGCCACGGACCTGCCGCGTTCGGAGCTTTCTTT.

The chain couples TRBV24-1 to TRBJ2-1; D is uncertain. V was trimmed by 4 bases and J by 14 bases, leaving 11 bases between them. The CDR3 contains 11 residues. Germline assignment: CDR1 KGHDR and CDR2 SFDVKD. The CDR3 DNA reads TGTGCCACCAGTGACTTTTCCGTGGAGTTCTTC. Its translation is CATSDFSVEFF.

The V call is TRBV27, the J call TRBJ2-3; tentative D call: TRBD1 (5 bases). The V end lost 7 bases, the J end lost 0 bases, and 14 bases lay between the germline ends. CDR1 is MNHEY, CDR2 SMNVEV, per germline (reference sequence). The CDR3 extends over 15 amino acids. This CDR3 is CASNRRQFSTDTQYF. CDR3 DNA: TGTGCCAGCAACCGAAGACAGTTTAGCACAGATACGCAGTATTTT.

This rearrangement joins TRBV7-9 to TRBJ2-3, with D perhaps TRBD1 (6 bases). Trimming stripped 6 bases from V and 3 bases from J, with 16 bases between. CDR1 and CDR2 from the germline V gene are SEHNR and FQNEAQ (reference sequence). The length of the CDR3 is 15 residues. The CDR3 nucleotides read TGTGCCAGCAGTTCAACAGGGATCACGACAGATACGCAGTATTTT. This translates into CASSSTGITTDTQYF.

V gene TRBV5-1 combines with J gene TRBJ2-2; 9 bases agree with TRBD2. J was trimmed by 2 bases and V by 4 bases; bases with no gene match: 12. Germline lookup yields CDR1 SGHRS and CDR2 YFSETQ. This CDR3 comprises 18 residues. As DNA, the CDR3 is TGCGCCAGCAGCCCTGAAGCTAGCGGGACATTTAACACCGGGGAGCTGTTTTTT. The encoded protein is CASSPEASGTFNTGELFF.

CDR3 residues: CASSELAVYNEQFF. The CDR3 DNA is TGTGCCAGCAGTGAACTAGCGGTGTACAATGAGCAGTTCTTC. The V call is TRBV2, the J call TRBJ2-1; 7 bases fit TRBD2. The trim removed 2 bases at V and 4 bases at J, leaving 2 bases unmatched. Germline lookup yields CDR1 SNHLY and CDR2 FYNNEI. This CDR3 contains 14 residues.